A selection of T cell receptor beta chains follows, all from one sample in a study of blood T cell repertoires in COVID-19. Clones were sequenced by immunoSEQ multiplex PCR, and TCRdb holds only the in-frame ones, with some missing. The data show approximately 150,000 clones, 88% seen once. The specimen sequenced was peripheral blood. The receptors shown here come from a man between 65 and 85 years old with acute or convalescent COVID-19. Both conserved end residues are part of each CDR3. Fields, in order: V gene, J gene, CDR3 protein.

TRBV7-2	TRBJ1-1	CASSVQWNTEAFF
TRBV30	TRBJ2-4	CAWSGSGVNIQYF
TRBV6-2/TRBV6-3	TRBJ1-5	CASSYMLTGARSNQPQHF
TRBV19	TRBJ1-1	CASTYRGQSSTEAFF
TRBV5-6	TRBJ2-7	CASSIGTAPLEQYF
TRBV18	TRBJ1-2	CASSSGQAVGYTF
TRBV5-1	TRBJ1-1	CASSPSFGGNTEAFF
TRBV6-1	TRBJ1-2	CASSEAGGYGYTF
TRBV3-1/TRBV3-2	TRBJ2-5	CASSQGKLAGGEETQYF
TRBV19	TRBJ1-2	CASSTSGQAHYGYTF